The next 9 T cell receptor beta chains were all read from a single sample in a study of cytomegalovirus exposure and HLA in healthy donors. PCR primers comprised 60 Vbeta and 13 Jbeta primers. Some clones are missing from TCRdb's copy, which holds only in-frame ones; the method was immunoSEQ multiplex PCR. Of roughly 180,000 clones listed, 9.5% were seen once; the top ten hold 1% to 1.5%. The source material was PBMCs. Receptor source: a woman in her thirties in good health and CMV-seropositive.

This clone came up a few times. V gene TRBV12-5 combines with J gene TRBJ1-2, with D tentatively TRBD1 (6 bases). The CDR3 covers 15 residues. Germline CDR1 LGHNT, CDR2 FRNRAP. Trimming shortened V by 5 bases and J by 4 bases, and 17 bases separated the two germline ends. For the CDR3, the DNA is TGTGCTAGTGGTCCGGACAGCCTGGCCGTCTATGGCTACACCTTC. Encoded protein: CASGPDSLAVYGYTF.

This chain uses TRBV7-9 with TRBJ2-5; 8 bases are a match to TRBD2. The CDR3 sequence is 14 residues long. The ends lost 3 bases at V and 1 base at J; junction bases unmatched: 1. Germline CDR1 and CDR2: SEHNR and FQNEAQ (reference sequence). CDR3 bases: TGTGCCAGCAGCTTTAGCGGGGTCCAAGAGACCCAGTACTTC. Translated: CASSFSGVQETQYF.

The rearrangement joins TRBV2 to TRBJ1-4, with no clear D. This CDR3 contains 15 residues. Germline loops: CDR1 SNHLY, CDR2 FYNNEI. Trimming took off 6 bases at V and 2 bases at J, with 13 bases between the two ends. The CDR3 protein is CASRVAEITNEKLFF. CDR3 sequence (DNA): TGTGCCAGCAGGGTCGCGGAGATTACTAATGAAAAACTGTTTTTT.

The CDR3 is CASSQSEGRYQPQHF. In DNA form, the CDR3 reads TGTGCCAGCAGCCAGTCGGAGGGGCGGTATCAGCCCCAGCATTTT. The V call is TRBV7-6, the J call TRBJ1-5; tentatively, D is TRBD1 (5 bases). In germline, CDR1 is SGHVS, CDR2 FNYEAQ. The CDR3 covers 15 residues. The ends were cut back, 5 bases at V and 5 bases at J, with 16 bases in the middle.

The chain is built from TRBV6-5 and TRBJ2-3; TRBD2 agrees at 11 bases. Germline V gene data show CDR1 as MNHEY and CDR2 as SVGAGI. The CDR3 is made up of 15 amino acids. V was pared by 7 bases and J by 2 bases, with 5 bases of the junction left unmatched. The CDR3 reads CASKLLAGDTDTQYF. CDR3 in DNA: TGTGCCAGCAAATTACTAGCGGGAGACACAGATACGCAGTATTTT.

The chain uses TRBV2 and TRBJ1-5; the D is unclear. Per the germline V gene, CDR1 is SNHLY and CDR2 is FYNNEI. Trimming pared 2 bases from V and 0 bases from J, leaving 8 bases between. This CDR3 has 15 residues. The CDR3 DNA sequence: TGTGCCAGCAGTGAAACGCGCAATAGCAATCAGCCCCAGCATTTT. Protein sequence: CASSETRNSNQPQHF.

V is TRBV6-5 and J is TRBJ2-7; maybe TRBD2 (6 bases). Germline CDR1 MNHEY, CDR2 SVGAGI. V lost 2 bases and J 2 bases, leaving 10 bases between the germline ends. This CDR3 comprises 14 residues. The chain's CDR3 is CASSYVGEAYEQYF. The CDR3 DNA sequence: TGTGCCAGCAGTTACGTAGGGGAGGCCTACGAGCAGTACTTC.

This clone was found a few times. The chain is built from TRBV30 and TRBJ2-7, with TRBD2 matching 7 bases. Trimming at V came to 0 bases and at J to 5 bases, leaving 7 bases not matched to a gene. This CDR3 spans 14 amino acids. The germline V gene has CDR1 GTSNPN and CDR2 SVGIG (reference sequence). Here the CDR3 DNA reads TGTGCCTGGAGTGTTTCTAGCGGCAGTCACGAGCAGTACTTC. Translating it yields CAWSVSSGSHEQYF.

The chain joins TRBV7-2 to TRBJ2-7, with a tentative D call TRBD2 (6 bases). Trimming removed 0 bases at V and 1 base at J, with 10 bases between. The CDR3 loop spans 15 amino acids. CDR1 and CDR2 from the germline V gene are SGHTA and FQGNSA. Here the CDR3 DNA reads TGTGCCAGCAGCTTAGCCTTCGGGGGTTCCTACGAGCAGTACTTC. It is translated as CASSLAFGGSYEQYF.